The rows below give T cell receptor beta chains drawn from one sample of a study of identical twins. Each CDR3 protein is one row after TCRdb ran MiXCR on the 5' RACE reads. The data hold roughly 1.6 million distinct CDR3 sequences, with more than 30% observed a single time. The sequencing sample was made of cord blood. These receptors were obtained from a newborn girl in good health. Both conserved end residues are part of each CDR3. Each record gives: V gene, clone size, D gene, J gene, CDR3 DNA, CDR3 protein. A D gene is named only where the DNA matches it firmly. Clone size is shown for a subset of rows, as once, few, many or a class of expanded clone.

V gene: TRBV5-1; clone size: once; D gene: TRBD1; J gene: TRBJ2-2; CDR3 DNA: TGCGCCAGCAGCTTCGGGACAGGGGGCCGTTCTCTCACAACGAACACCGGGGAGCTGTTTTTT; CDR3 protein: CASSFGTGGRSLTTNTGELFF
V gene: TRBV28; clone size: many; D gene: NA; J gene: TRBJ2-7; CDR3 DNA: TGTGCCAGCAGTTCCAGGGCCGAGCAGTACTTC; CDR3 protein: CASSSRAEQYF
V gene: TRBV18; clone size: few; D gene: NA; J gene: TRBJ1-1; CDR3 DNA: TGTGCCAGCTCACATCCCATAGGACTCTGGGAGAACACTGAAGCTTTCTTT; CDR3 protein: CASSHPIGLWENTEAFF
V gene: TRBV10-3; clone size: NA; D gene: NA; J gene: TRBJ2-1; CDR3 DNA: TGTGCCATCAGGGCTGGGGCTAGCGACTCCTACAATGAGCAGTTCTTC; CDR3 protein: CAIRAGASDSYNEQFF
V gene: TRBV28; clone size: few; D gene: TRBD1; J gene: TRBJ1-4; CDR3 DNA: TGTGCCAGCAGTCTGGGACAGCCCGATAGAACTAATGAAAAACTGTTTTTT; CDR3 protein: CASSLGQPDRTNEKLFF
V gene: TRBV24-1; clone size: NA; D gene: TRBD1; J gene: TRBJ1-1; CDR3 DNA: TGTGCCACCAGTGATTACAGGGGTGAAGCTTTCTTT; CDR3 protein: CATSDYRGEAFF
V gene: TRBV12-3/TRBV12-4; clone size: NA; D gene: TRBD1; J gene: TRBJ1-1; CDR3 DNA: TGTGCCAGCCGGACAGGGAAGGGCGGCACTGAAGCTTTCTTT; CDR3 protein: CASRTGKGGTEAFF
V gene: TRBV4-1; clone size: NA; D gene: NA; J gene: TRBJ2-7; CDR3 DNA: TGCGCCAGCGGCCAAACAACCTTCTACGAGCAGTACTTC; CDR3 protein: CASGQTTFYEQYF
V gene: TRBV24-1; clone size: few; D gene: TRBD1; J gene: TRBJ2-5; CDR3 DNA: TGTGCCACCAGTCAATTCCGGGACAGGGTTCTAGAGACCCAGTACTTC; CDR3 protein: CATSQFRDRVLETQYF
V gene: TRBV20-1; clone size: few; D gene: TRBD2; J gene: TRBJ2-1; CDR3 DNA: TGCAGTGCTCCGGCCCAAGCGGGATCCAATGAGCAGTTCTTC; CDR3 protein: CSAPAQAGSNEQFF
V gene: TRBV10-3; clone size: NA; D gene: NA; J gene: TRBJ1-4; CDR3 DNA: TGTGCCATCAGTCCCCAGGGAGGTGAAAAACTGTTTTTT; CDR3 protein: CAISPQGGEKLFF
V gene: TRBV6-6; clone size: NA; D gene: TRBD2; J gene: TRBJ2-1; CDR3 DNA: TGTGCCAGCACCAAGGGGTGGGGGGGAGCCTACGATGAGCAGTTCTTC; CDR3 protein: CASTKGWGGAYDEQFF
V gene: TRBV4-1; clone size: NA; D gene: NA; J gene: TRBJ2-3; CDR3 DNA: TGCGCCAGCAGCCCCTCCCGGCAGGGTGCAGATACGCAGTATTTT; CDR3 protein: CASSPSRQGADTQYF
V gene: TRBV10-3; clone size: NA; D gene: NA; J gene: TRBJ1-2; CDR3 DNA: TGTGCCATCAGTGAGTCGGCAGGTAATCCAGCTAACTATGGCTACACCTTC; CDR3 protein: CAISESAGNPANYGYTF
V gene: TRBV2; clone size: many; D gene: TRBD2; J gene: TRBJ2-4; CDR3 DNA: TGTGCCAGCAGGCCGGCTAGCGGGGCGGAAAACATTCAGTACTTC; CDR3 protein: CASRPASGAENIQYF
V gene: TRBV13; clone size: many; D gene: NA; J gene: TRBJ2-5; CDR3 DNA: TGTGCCAGCAGCTCTAACTCGGACCAAGAGACCCAGTACTTC; CDR3 protein: CASSSNSDQETQYF
V gene: TRBV27; clone size: NA; D gene: TRBD1; J gene: TRBJ2-3; CDR3 DNA: TGTGCCGGCAGCCGGGACAGGGGATCAGATACGCAGTATTTT; CDR3 protein: CAGSRDRGSDTQYF
V gene: TRBV27; clone size: many; D gene: NA; J gene: TRBJ2-5; CDR3 DNA: TGTGCCAGCAGTCCCAGACGAACCCAAGAGACCCAGTACTTC; CDR3 protein: CASSPRRTQETQYF
V gene: TRBV5-1; clone size: NA; D gene: TRBD1; J gene: TRBJ2-1; CDR3 DNA: TGCGCCAGCAGCTTACAGGGGGCAAATGAGCCGTTCTTC; CDR3 protein: CASSLQGANEPFF
V gene: TRBV4-1; clone size: NA; D gene: NA; J gene: TRBJ2-1; CDR3 DNA: TGCGCCAGCAGCCAAGAATCCCTAGGGAGCTCCTACAATGAGCAGTTCTTC; CDR3 protein: CASSQESLGSSYNEQFF
V gene: TRBV24-1; clone size: few; D gene: TRBD2; J gene: TRBJ2-3; CDR3 DNA: TGTGCCACCGCGTCGGGAGGGACGTTTGTCACAGATACGCAGTATTTT; CDR3 protein: CATASGGTFVTDTQYF
V gene: TRBV10-1; clone size: NA; D gene: NA; J gene: TRBJ2-3; CDR3 DNA: TGCGCCAGCAGTGATAGGATAGCCGTCTTCACAGATACGCAGTATTTT; CDR3 protein: CASSDRIAVFTDTQYF
V gene: TRBV10-2; clone size: few; D gene: NA; J gene: TRBJ2-3; CDR3 DNA: TGCGCCAGCAGTTTAAGACTAGGAGGGGGGCTCACAGATACGCAGTATTTT; CDR3 protein: CASSLRLGGGLTDTQYF
V gene: TRBV7-2; clone size: few; D gene: NA; J gene: TRBJ1-1; CDR3 DNA: TGTGCCAGCAGCTTAGACAGGTTTGGGACTGAAGCTTTCTTT; CDR3 protein: CASSLDRFGTEAFF
V gene: TRBV20-1; clone size: once; D gene: NA; J gene: TRBJ2-3; CDR3 DNA: TGCAGTGCTCTGAATTCCGGGACTCAAAGGGATACGCAGTATTTT; CDR3 protein: CSALNSGTQRDTQYF
V gene: TRBV29-1; clone size: many; D gene: NA; J gene: TRBJ1-2; CDR3 DNA: TGCAGCGTTTGGGACTATGGCTACACCTTC; CDR3 protein: CSVWDYGYTF
V gene: TRBV7-8; clone size: NA; D gene: TRBD2; J gene: TRBJ2-1; CDR3 DNA: TGTGCCAGCAGCTTAATCCGGAAGTCTAGCGGTGAGCAGTTCTTC; CDR3 protein: CASSLIRKSSGEQFF
V gene: TRBV2; clone size: NA; D gene: TRBD2; J gene: TRBJ2-3; CDR3 DNA: TGTGCCAGCATGGCCCGCCTAGCGGGTCCCAGGGATACGCAGTATTTT; CDR3 protein: CASMARLAGPRDTQYF
V gene: TRBV10-3; clone size: few; D gene: TRBD2; J gene: TRBJ2-1; CDR3 DNA: TGTGCCATCAGTGAGTCGACGGGAGGGGGCAATGAGCAGTTCTTC; CDR3 protein: CAISESTGGGNEQFF
V gene: TRBV12-3/TRBV12-4; clone size: NA; D gene: NA; J gene: TRBJ2-5; CDR3 DNA: TGTGCCAGCAGTTTAAGGGGCGTCAGGAGAGAGACCCAGTACTTC; CDR3 protein: CASSLRGVRRETQYF
V gene: TRBV28; clone size: NA; D gene: NA; J gene: TRBJ2-7; CDR3 DNA: TGTGCCAGCATTTTATTAGTACGGGGAGGAACCTACGAGCAGTACTTC; CDR3 protein: CASILLVRGGTYEQYF
V gene: TRBV28; clone size: few; D gene: NA; J gene: TRBJ2-7; CDR3 DNA: TGTGCCAGCAGTCCTAAGAAGACAAGCGGGCGTATGGCCTACGAGCAGTACTTC; CDR3 protein: CASSPKKTSGRMAYEQYF
V gene: TRBV5-1; clone size: few; D gene: NA; J gene: TRBJ2-7; CDR3 DNA: TGCGCCAGCAGCTTGTTCGCCGGGGCTTCGGGCGAGCAGTACTTC; CDR3 protein: CASSLFAGASGEQYF
V gene: TRBV30; clone size: few; D gene: NA; J gene: TRBJ2-3; CDR3 DNA: TGTGCCTGGAGTGTTGGCGGAGATACGCAGTATTTT; CDR3 protein: CAWSVGGDTQYF
V gene: TRBV10-3; clone size: few; D gene: TRBD2; J gene: TRBJ2-3; CDR3 DNA: TGTGCCACCGAGCGGGAAGGGACAGATACGCAGTATTTT; CDR3 protein: CATEREGTDTQYF
V gene: TRBV4-1; clone size: few; D gene: TRBD2; J gene: TRBJ2-1; CDR3 DNA: TGCGCCAGCAGCCGCCTACCGGGACTAGCTGCCAATGAGCAGTTCTTC; CDR3 protein: CASSRLPGLAANEQFF